The 32 T cell receptor beta chains below come from one sample, sequenced in a study of cytomegalovirus exposure and HLA in healthy donors. Amplification used 60 Vbeta primers and 13 Jbeta primers. Profiling relied on immunoSEQ multiplex PCR, and the TCRdb table lists in-frame clones only, not all of them. The sample contains approximately 150,000 clones, more than 65% of which appear only once. The sequenced material came from PBMCs. The receptors here all came from a man younger than 35 in good health and CMV-seropositive.

This clone was counted between two and nine times. J is TRBJ1-4 and V is TRBV27, with TRBD1 matching over 9 bases. Germline-derived CDR1 and CDR2 are MNHEY and SMNVEV (reference sequence). The CDR3 has 9 residues. CDR3 sequence (DNA): TGTACGGGACAGGGAAAACTGTTTTTT. The encoded protein is CTGQGKLFF.

V and J are TRBV19 and TRBJ1-1, with TRBD1 matching over 7 bases. Germline loops: CDR1 LNHDA, CDR2 SQIVND (reference sequence). CDR3 size: 15 residues. The V segment lost 5 bases and the J segment 2 bases; nucleotides outside the gene matches: 8. This CDR3 is CASSPIGDSNTEAFF. CDR3 DNA sequence: TGTGCCAGTAGTCCCATAGGGGACAGTAACACTGAAGCTTTCTTT. Filled out from reference TRBV19 and TRBJ1-1, the complete variable domain reads DGGITQSPKYLFRKEGQNVTLSCEQNLNHDAMYWYRQDPGQGLRLIYYSQIVNDFQKGDIAEGYSVSREKKESFPLTVTSAQKNPTAFYLCASSPIGDSNTEAFFGQGTRLTVV.

The chain links TRBV7-9 to TRBJ2-5, with 8 nucleotides matching TRBD1. J lost 1 base, V lost 2 bases, and 3 bases had no gene match. CDR1 SEHNR and CDR2 FQNEAQ come from the germline V gene (reference sequence). The CDR3 has 15 amino acids. The CDR3 here is CASSLHDRGQETQYF. The CDR3 region has the DNA TGTGCCAGCAGCTTACACGACAGGGGCCAAGAGACCCAGTACTTC.

This clone was counted a single time. The chain uses TRBV30 and TRBJ1-2, with a possible D match to TRBD1 (6 bases). Germline CDR1 is GTSNPN and CDR2 is SVGIG (reference sequence). Between the trimmed V and J ends, which lost 0 bases and 8 bases, there was a span of 16 bases. The CDR3 length is 14 residues. DNA of the CDR3: TGTGCCTGGAGTGTAGCAGGGGTAAGGTACGGCTACACCTTC. Translating gives CAWSVAGVRYGYTF.

V is TRBV7-2 and J is TRBJ2-2, with D possibly TRBD1 on 6 matching bases. The germline V gene encodes CDR1 SGHTA and CDR2 FQGNSA. Trimming cost V 3 bases and J 7 bases, with 15 bases left between them. CDR3 size: 15 residues. CDR3 residues: CASSFLQGPGGELFF. The CDR3 DNA is TGTGCCAGCAGCTTTCTACAGGGTCCGGGCGGGGAGCTGTTTTTT.

The genes are TRBV7-3 and TRBJ2-2, with TRBD2 as a possible D gene (5 bases). V lost 1 base to trimming and J lost 5 bases, with 8 bases between them. The germline V gene has CDR1 SGHTA and CDR2 FQGTGA. The CDR3 covers 14 residues. CDR3 sequence reads: CASSLSPGTGELFF. CDR3 coding DNA: TGTGCCAGCAGCTTAAGCCCGGGGACCGGGGAGCTGTTTTTT. The full variable domain, in which reference TRBV7-3 and TRBJ2-2 provide the parts outside the CDR3, is GAGVSQTPSNKVTEKGKYVELRCDPISGHTALYWYRQSLGQGPEFLIYFQGTGAADDSGLPNDRFFAVRPEGSVSTLKIQRTERGDSAVYLCASSLSPGTGELFFGEGSRLTVL.

V and J are TRBV29-1 and TRBJ2-1, with TRBD2 matching over 7 bases. The germline CDR1 and CDR2 sequences are SQVTM and ANQGSEA. The CDR3 totals 15 residues. V shed 6 bases and J 2 bases; nucleotides not matched to a gene: 10. In nucleotides, the CDR3 is TGCAGCGTCGGTTGGGGGGGATCAACCTACAATGAGCAGTTCTTC. Protein: CSVGWGGSTYNEQFF.

The chain carries TRBV18 and TRBJ1-1; 8 bases fit TRBD1. CDR3 length: 16 residues. Germline V gene lookup returns CDR1 KGHSH and CDR2 LQKENI. The ends lost 1 base at V and 3 bases at J; junction bases unmatched: 7. CDR3 sequence: CASSPRIGQGDTEAFF. Written as DNA, the CDR3 is TGTGCCAGCTCACCACGGATTGGACAGGGCGACACTGAAGCTTTCTTT.

As for this clone: One end of the junction is discordant with germline, which a read error may explain. CDR3 in DNA: TGTGCCAGCCGACGCGGGCCCGGACTAAACACCGGGGAGCTGCTTTTT. It specifies CASRRGPGLNTGELLF. This chain uses TRBV27 with TRBJ2-2; the D gene is possibly TRBD2 (6 bases). This CDR3 contains 16 residues. CDR1 is MNHEY, CDR2 SMNVEV, per germline (reference sequence).

The rearrangement uses TRBV21-1 and TRBJ1-5; the D call in the table, TRBD1, was not verified against the DNA. TRBV21-1 is given as a pseudogene. The CDR3 sequence is 17 residues long. The CDR3 nucleotides read TGTGCCAGCAGCCAGGGGGCCCCAGACCCTTGGAATCAGCCCCAGCATTTT. This gives the protein CASSQGAPDPWNQPQHF.

In its sample, this clone was seen once. This sequence joins TRBV11-3 and TRBJ1-3; possible D gene TRBD1, 5 bases. The CDR3 is 18 residues long. Germline V lookup: CDR1 SGHNT, CDR2 YENEEA. Trimming left V 3 bases short and J 0 bases short, with 18 bases between. The CDR3 region has the DNA TGTGCCAGCAGCTTTCATAGTTTGACAGAGCCCTCTGGAAACACCATATATTTT. Residues: CASSFHSLTEPSGNTIYF. The full variable domain, rest sourced from reference TRBV11-3 and TRBJ1-3, is EAGVVQSPRYKIIEKKQPVAFWCNPISGHNTLYWYLQNLGQGPELLIRYENEEAVDDSQLPKDRFSAERLKGVDSTLKIQPAELGDSAVYLCASSFHSLTEPSGNTIYFGEGSWLTVV.

CDR3 protein: CASSSRGQLLYTF. CDR3 DNA: TGTGCCAGCAGTTCCCGAGGACAGTTGCTTTACACCTTC. The V and J genes are TRBV27 and TRBJ1-2; the D gene is possibly TRBD1 (6 bases). CDR3 size: 13 residues. Trimming stripped 4 bases from V and 11 bases from J, with 17 bases between. CDR1 and CDR2 (germline): MNHEY, SMNVEV (reference sequence).

The CDR3 region is CASSVGSGSLYNEQFF. CDR3 sequence (DNA): TGTGCCAGCAGCGTAGGTAGCGGGAGCCTCTACAATGAGCAGTTCTTC. V and J are TRBV9 and TRBJ2-1; 9 bases line up with TRBD2. The CDR3 is 16 residues long. Germline CDR1 and CDR2: SGDLS and YYNGEE. After removal of 0 bases from V and 3 bases from J, the junction contained 4 bases not matched to a gene.

A remark on this clone: This sample includes further DNA sequences coding for the same CDR3. The rearrangement joins TRBV29-1 to TRBJ1-1, with 7 positions matching TRBD1. The CDR3 consists of 13 residues. Germline assignment: CDR1 SQVTM and CDR2 ANQGSEA. The trim removed 4 bases at V and 2 bases at J, leaving 4 bases unmatched. The CDR3: CSVVQGINTEAFF. Here the CDR3 DNA reads TGCAGCGTTGTACAGGGGATTAACACTGAAGCTTTCTTT.

This clone has a handful of counts. The chain links TRBV29-1 to TRBJ1-4, with D unclear. Germline assignment: CDR1 SQVTM and CDR2 ANQGSEA. V lost 4 bases and J lost 8, with 17 bases in between. The CDR3 loop spans 14 amino acids. This CDR3 reads CSVVDSKVGEKLFF. DNA of the CDR3: TGCAGCGTTGTTGACTCCAAGGTCGGGGAAAAACTGTTTTTT.

This sequence joins TRBV2 and TRBJ1-1; D not certain. Germline CDR1 SNHLY, CDR2 FYNNEI. The V and J ends lost 4 bases and 5 bases respectively, with 14 bases between them. This CDR3 contains 14 residues. The CDR3 region has the DNA TGTGCCAGCAGTGGGGTCATACCCGGGACTGAAGCTTTCTTT. Translated, it gives CASSGVIPGTEAFF.

V and J are TRBV10-3 and TRBJ1-1; no reliable D call. Germline V lookup: CDR1 ENHRY, CDR2 SYGVKD. The CDR3 spans 14 residues. Deletions cut 7 bases from V and 2 bases from J, with 14 bases between. The CDR3 is CAITKDWENTEAFF. The CDR3 nucleotides read TGTGCCATCACCAAGGACTGGGAAAACACTGAAGCTTTCTTT.

This clone was detected once. The chain carries TRBV11-2 and TRBJ1-2; unclear D gene. Trimming left V 1 base short and J 5 bases short, with 8 bases between. The CDR3 covers 13 residues. Germline CDR1 reads SGHAT; CDR2 reads FQNNGV. Here the CDR3 DNA reads TGTGCCAGCAGCTTAGGAGGAGGTTATGGCTACACCTTC. Translation gives CASSLGGGYGYTF.

This clone was seen more than once but under ten times. The V and J genes are TRBV10-3 and TRBJ1-2; D remains unclear. V lost 0 bases and J 6 bases, leaving 17 bases between the germline ends. The germline CDR1 and CDR2 sequences are ENHRY and SYGVKD. The CDR3 contains 16 residues. Written as DNA, the CDR3 is TGTGCCATCAGTGAGTCGAGAGGGTCTGGTGGGGATGGCTACACCTTC. Protein product: CAISESRGSGGDGYTF.

The rearrangement joins TRBV30 to TRBJ2-5, with D unresolved. This CDR3 has 14 residues. Trimming cost V 0 bases and J 5 bases, with 13 bases left between them. In germline, CDR1 is GTSNPN, CDR2 SVGIG (reference sequence). The CDR3 is CAWSVPRRRETQYF. In DNA form, the CDR3 reads TGTGCCTGGAGTGTACCCAGGCGTAGGGAGACCCAGTACTTC. Using reference TRBV30 and TRBJ2-5 for the parts outside the CDR3, the full variable domain is SQTIHQWPATLVQPVGSPLSLECTVEGTSNPNLYWYRQAAGRGLQLLFYSVGIGQISSEVPQNLSASRPQDRQFILSSKKLLLSDSGFYLCAWSVPRRRETQYFGPGTRLLVL.

The chain uses TRBV7-9 and TRBJ2-2; 9 nucleotides line up with TRBD2. Germline V gives CDR1 SEHNR, CDR2 FQNEAQ (reference sequence). The CDR3 totals 15 residues. CDR3 nucleotide sequence: TGTGCAAGAACAAAGAGCGGGGGGCACGCCGGGGAGCTGTTTTTT. It translates to CARTKSGGHAGELFF.

The J gene is TRBJ2-1, the V gene TRBV6-5, with a tentative D call TRBD1 (5 bases). This CDR3 is built from 15 residues. Trimming pared 6 bases from V and 3 bases from J, leaving 15 bases between. Germline CDR1 reads MNHEY; CDR2 reads SVGAGI. The CDR3 spells CASRRRQQVYNEQFF. The CDR3 DNA sequence: TGTGCCAGCAGGAGACGCCAACAGGTCTACAATGAGCAGTTCTTC.

The chain is built from TRBV19 and TRBJ1-1; 8 bases match TRBD1. The trim removed 0 bases at V and 2 bases at J, leaving 5 bases unmatched. The CDR3 consists of 16 residues. The germline gives CDR1 LNHDA, CDR2 SQIVND (reference sequence). The CDR3 region is CASSIDPTGVNTEAFF. As DNA, the CDR3 is TGTGCCAGTAGTATAGACCCGACAGGGGTTAACACTGAAGCTTTCTTT.

CDR3 sequence reads: CASSYPSGRLNEQFF. CDR3 nucleotide sequence: TGTGCCAGCAGTTACCCAAGCGGGAGGTTGAATGAGCAGTTCTTC. The genes are TRBV6-6 and TRBJ2-1; 9 bases agree with TRBD2. V was clipped by 2 bases and J by 7 bases; unmatched bases: 6. The CDR3 has 15 residues. Per the germline V gene, CDR1 is MNHNY and CDR2 is SVGAGI (reference sequence).

The chain carries TRBV28 and TRBJ2-5, with 14 bases fitting TRBD2. This CDR3 contains 16 residues. J lost 1 base, V lost 5 bases, and 3 bases had no gene match. Germline values: CDR1 MDHEN, CDR2 SYDVKM. As DNA, the CDR3 is TGTGCCAGCAGTCACGGGACTAGCGGGGGCCAAGAGACCCAGTACTTC. Amino acid sequence: CASSHGTSGGQETQYF.

The chain is built from TRBV11-2 and TRBJ2-7; TRBD1 matches at 8 bases. The J segment lost 2 bases and the V segment lost 1 base, leaving 7 bases of the junction unmatched. The length of the CDR3 is 16 residues. The V gene's germline CDR1 is SGHAT and CDR2 FQNNGV. CDR3 sequence (DNA): TGTGCCAGCAGCTTAGGTCCCGGACAGGGACCCTACGAGCAGTACGTC. Translating it yields CASSLGPGQGPYEQYV.

The rearrangement links TRBV5-1 to TRBJ1-2; D gene uncertain. The V end lost 3 bases, the J end lost 8 bases, and 17 bases lay between the germline ends. Germline loops: CDR1 SGHRS, CDR2 YFSETQ. This CDR3 has 14 amino acids. CDR3 in amino acids: CASSWPSPGGGYTF. CDR3 sequence (DNA): TGCGCCAGCAGCTGGCCGAGCCCGGGAGGGGGCTACACCTTC.

The V gene is TRBV5-6, the J gene TRBJ1-3; weak D call: TRBD1 (6 bases). Germline CDR1 reads SGHDT; CDR2 reads YYEEEE. The V end was cut by 7 bases, the J end by 1 base, with 12 bases between. The CDR3 runs to 14 residues. CDR3 loop: CASHPGVSGNTIYF. The CDR3 coding sequence is TGTGCCAGCCACCCAGGGGTATCTGGAAACACCATATATTTT.

The V gene is TRBV4-1, the J gene TRBJ2-3; unclear D gene. Trimming left V 0 bases short and J 3 bases short, with 7 bases between. This CDR3 is built from 14 residues. Germline CDR1 reads MGHRA; CDR2 reads YSYEKL. CDR3 residues: CASSQEETTDTQYF. The DNA of the CDR3 is TGCGCCAGCAGCCAAGAAGAGACTACAGATACGCAGTATTTT.

The gene calls are TRBV7-2 and TRBJ2-5; TRBD2 is a possible D gene (6 bases). V was clipped by 5 bases and J by 8 bases, with 9 bases between them. The CDR3 contains 11 residues. The germline gives CDR1 SGHTA, CDR2 FQGNSA. In nucleotides, the CDR3 is TGTGCCAGCAGCGCCGGACTAACCCAGTACTTC. Protein sequence: CASSAGLTQYF.

The genes are TRBV6-4 and TRBJ2-3, with TRBD2 identical over 10 bases. There are 15 residues in the CDR3. Germline values: CDR1 MRHNA, CDR2 SNTAGT. Trimming removed 0 bases from V and 4 bases from J; junction bases left unmatched: 1. The CDR3 nucleotides read TGTGCCAGCAGTGACTCAGCGGGGGGGCCAGATACGCAGTATTTT. Translated, it gives CASSDSAGGPDTQYF.

CDR3 DNA sequence: TGCGCCAGCAGCTTGGGTGTTATATTAGATGAGCAGTTCTTC. Its translation: CASSLGVILDEQFF. V and J are TRBV5-1 and TRBJ2-1; D remains ambiguous. The length of the CDR3 is 14 residues. V was shortened by 0 bases and J by 8 bases, with 12 bases between the two germline ends. Germline V gene lookup returns CDR1 SGHRS and CDR2 YFSETQ.